This TCR beta chain was sequenced for a study of blood T cells in healthy people across ages. With each sample, at least 5.5 micrograms of total RNA were extracted. Deletions cut 6 bases from V and 0 bases from J, with 12 bases between. CDR3 length: 15 residues. In germline, CDR1 is LGHNT, CDR2 FRNRAP. Ten or more counts support this clonotype. Its antigen is unidentified. It was with a sample-barcoded 5' primer and a J-beta primer mix that a second PCR of roughly 7 to 12 cycles was run. TCRdb used MiXCR to reprocess the 5' RACE reads, holding one entry per CDR3 protein. The data show 1.5 million to 2 million distinct CDR3 sequences, approximately 28% seen once. General observations from the study: In older individuals, TCR beta diversity per million T cells was lower, falling roughly linearly with age. Donors of long life had a larger count of naive CD4+ cells and greater diversity than aged donors.

The material sequenced was blood. V usage is TRBV12-5 and J usage is TRBJ2-1; D possibly corresponds to TRBD2 (6 bases). This TCR was sampled from a woman aged 25 to 39 in good health. CDR3 coding DNA: TGTGCTAGTGGCCCCGGGACTTCCTCCTACAATGAGCAGTTCTTC. It is translated as CASGPGTSSYNEQFF.